This TCR beta chain stems from a study of shared clonotypes between healthy human individuals. Selected positively for CCR7 and CD45RO-negative, naive CD8 cells excluded terminally differentiated effector memory CD45RA+ cells. Germline CDR1 reads KGHSH; CDR2 reads LQKENI. The CDR3 is 15 amino acids. The assay was immunoSEQ multiplex PCR, and TCRdb's table has in-frame clones only and misses some. The table has about 2.2 million clones, 93% seen once. The count of this clone is one. Its cognate antigen is unknown. One end of the junction does not line up with germline, which may come from a read error. Findings and caveats of the study: The low donor count limited represented genetic and exposure-history diversity.

The V and J genes are TRBV18 and TRBJ2-7; 10 bases map to TRBD1. The sample was naive CD8+ T cells from PBMCs. This TCR was recovered from a man in his late teens or twenties in good health. Some clones in this sample may be carry-over from other donors' samples. CDR3 in DNA: TGTGCCAGCTCAGTCGACCCGGGACAGGGGTACGTGCAGTACTTC. Protein: CASSVDPGQGYVQYF.